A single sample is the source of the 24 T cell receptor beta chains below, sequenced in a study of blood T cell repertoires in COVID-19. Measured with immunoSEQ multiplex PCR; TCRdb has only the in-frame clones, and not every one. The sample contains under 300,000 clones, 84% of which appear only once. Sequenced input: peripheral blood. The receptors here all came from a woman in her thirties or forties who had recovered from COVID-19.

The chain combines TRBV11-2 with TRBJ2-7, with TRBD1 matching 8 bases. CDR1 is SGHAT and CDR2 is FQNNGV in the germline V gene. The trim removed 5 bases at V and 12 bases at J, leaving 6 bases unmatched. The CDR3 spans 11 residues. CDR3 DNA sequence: TGTGCCAGCAGCCACTCCGGGACAGGGTACTTC. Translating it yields CASSHSGTGYF.

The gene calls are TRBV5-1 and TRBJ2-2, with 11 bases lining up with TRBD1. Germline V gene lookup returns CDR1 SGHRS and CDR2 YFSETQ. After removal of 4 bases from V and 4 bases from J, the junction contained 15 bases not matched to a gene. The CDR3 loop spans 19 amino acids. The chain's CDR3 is CASSTRWTGGISRTGELFF. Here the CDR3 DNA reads TGCGCCAGCAGCACGCGGTGGACAGGGGGCATCTCCCGCACCGGGGAGCTGTTTTTT.

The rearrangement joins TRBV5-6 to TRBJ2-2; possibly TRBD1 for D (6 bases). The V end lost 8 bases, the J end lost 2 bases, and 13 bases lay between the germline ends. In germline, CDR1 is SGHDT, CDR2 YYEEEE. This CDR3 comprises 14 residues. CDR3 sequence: CASTTGINTGELFF. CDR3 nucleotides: TGTGCCAGTACTACAGGGATTAACACCGGGGAGCTGTTTTTT. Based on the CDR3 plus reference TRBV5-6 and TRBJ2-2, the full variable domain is DAGVTQSPTHLIKTRGQQVTLRCSPKSGHDTVSWYQQALGQGPQFIFQYYEEEERQRGNFPDRFSGHQFPNYSSELNVNALLLGDSALYLCASTTGINTGELFFGEGSRLTVL.

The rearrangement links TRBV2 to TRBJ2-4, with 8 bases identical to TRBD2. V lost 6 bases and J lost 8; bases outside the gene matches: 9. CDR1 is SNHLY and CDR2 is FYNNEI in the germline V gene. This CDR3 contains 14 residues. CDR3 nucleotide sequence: TGTGCCAGCAGCGGACGGCGGGGGGATGACATTCAGTACTTC. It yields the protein CASSGRRGDDIQYF.

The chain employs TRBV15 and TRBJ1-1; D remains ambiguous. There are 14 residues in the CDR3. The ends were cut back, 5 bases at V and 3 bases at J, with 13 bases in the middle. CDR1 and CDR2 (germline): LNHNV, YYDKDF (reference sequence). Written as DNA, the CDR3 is TGTGCCACCAGCGTTGGGCTCTCGGACACTGAAGCTTTCTTT. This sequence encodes CATSVGLSDTEAFF.

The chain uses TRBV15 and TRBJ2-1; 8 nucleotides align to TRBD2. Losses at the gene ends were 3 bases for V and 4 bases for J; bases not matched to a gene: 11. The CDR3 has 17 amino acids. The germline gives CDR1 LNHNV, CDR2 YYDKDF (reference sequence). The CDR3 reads CATSSPPGGGNYNEQFF. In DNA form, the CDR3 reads TGTGCCACCAGCAGTCCACCGGGCGGGGGGAATTACAATGAGCAGTTCTTC. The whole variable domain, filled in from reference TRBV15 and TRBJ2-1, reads DAMVIQNPRYQVTQFGKPVTLSCSQTLNHNVMYWYQQKSSQAPKLLFHYYDKDFNNEADTPDNFQSRRPNTSFCFLDIRSPGLGDTAMYLCATSSPPGGGNYNEQFFGPGTRLTVL.

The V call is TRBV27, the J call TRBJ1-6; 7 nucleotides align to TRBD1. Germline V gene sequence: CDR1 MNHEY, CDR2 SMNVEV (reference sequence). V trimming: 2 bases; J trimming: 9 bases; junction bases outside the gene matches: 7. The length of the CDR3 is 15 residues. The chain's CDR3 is CASSLVKGASSPLHF. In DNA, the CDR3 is TGTGCCAGCAGTTTAGTAAAGGGGGCGAGTTCACCCCTCCACTTT.

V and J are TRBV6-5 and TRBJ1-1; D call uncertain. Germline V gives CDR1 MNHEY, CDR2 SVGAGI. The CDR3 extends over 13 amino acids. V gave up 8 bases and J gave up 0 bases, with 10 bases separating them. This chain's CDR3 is CASGRDLNTEAFF. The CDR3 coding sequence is TGTGCCAGCGGGAGGGATCTGAACACTGAAGCTTTCTTT.

The CDR3 sequence is CASSPLRQGTDTQYF. CDR3 sequence (DNA): TGTGCCAGCAGCCCACTTCGGCAGGGGACAGATACGCAGTATTTT. The J gene is TRBJ2-3, the V gene TRBV7-7; TRBD1 might be the D (6 bases). Trimming left V 5 bases short and J 3 bases short, with 15 bases between. CDR3 length equals 15 residues. Germline loops: CDR1 SSHAT, CDR2 FNYEAQ (reference sequence).

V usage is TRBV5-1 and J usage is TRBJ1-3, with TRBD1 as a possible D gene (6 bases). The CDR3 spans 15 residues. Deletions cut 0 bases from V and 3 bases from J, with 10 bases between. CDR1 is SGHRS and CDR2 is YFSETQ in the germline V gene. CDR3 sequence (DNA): TGCGCCAGCAGCTTGGAAGGGGGAAATGGAAACACCATATATTTT. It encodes CASSLEGGNGNTIYF.

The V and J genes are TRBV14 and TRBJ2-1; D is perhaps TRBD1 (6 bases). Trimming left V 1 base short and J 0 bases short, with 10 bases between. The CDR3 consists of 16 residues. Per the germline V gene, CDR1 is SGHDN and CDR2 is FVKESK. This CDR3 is CASSQGTASSYNEQFF. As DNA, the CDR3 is TGTGCCAGCAGCCAAGGGACAGCCAGCTCCTACAATGAGCAGTTCTTC.

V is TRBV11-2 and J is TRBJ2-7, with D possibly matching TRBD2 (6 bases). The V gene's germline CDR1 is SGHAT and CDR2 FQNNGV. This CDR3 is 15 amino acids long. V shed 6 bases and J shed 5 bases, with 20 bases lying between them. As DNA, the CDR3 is TGTGCCAGCAGTCTCAGACCGGGACTTCAGCACGAGCAGTACTTC. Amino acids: CASSLRPGLQHEQYF.

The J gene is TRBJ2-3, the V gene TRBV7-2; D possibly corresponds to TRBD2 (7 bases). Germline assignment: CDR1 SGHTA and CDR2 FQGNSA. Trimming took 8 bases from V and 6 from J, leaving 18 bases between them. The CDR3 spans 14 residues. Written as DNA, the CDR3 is TGTGCCAGCGGGCACTGGGGGGGGCACGATACGCAGTATTTT. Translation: CASGHWGGHDTQYF.

DNA for the CDR3: TGTGCCAGCAGCTCCTTGACAGGGGTCACCGGGGAGCTGTTTTTT. Its protein product is CASSSLTGVTGELFF. V gene TRBV5-5 combines with J gene TRBJ2-2, with 8 nucleotides matching TRBD1. The CDR3 runs to 15 residues. In germline, CDR1 is SGHKS, CDR2 YYEKEE (reference sequence). V lost 3 bases and J lost 4; bases outside the gene matches: 5.

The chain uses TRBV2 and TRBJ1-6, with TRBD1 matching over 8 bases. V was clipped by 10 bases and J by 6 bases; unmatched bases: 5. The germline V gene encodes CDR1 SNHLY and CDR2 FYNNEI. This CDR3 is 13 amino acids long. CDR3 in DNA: TGTGCCATCGGGACAGGACCTAATTCACCCCTCCACTTT. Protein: CAIGTGPNSPLHF.

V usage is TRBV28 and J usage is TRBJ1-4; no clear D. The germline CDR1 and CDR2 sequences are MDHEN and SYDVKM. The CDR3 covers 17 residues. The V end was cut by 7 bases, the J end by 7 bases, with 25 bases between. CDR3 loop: CASTKHERRGRTEKLFF. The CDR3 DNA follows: TGTGCCAGCACTAAACACGAACGGAGAGGGAGAACTGAAAAACTGTTTTTT.

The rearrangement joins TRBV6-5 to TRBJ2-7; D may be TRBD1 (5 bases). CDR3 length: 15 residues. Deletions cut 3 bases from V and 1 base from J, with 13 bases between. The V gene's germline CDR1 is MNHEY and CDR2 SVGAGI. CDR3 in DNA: TGTGCCAGCAGTTATTCCCTAGACAGATCCTACGAGCAGTACTTC. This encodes CASSYSLDRSYEQYF.

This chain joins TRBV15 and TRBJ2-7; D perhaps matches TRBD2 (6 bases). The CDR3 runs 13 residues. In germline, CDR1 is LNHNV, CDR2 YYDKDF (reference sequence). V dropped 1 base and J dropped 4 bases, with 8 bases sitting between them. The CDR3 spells CATSRVRGYEQYF. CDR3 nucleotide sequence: TGTGCCACCAGCAGAGTTCGGGGGTACGAGCAGTACTTC. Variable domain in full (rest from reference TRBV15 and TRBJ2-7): DAMVIQNPRYQVTQFGKPVTLSCSQTLNHNVMYWYQQKSSQAPKLLFHYYDKDFNNEADTPDNFQSRRPNTSFCFLDIRSPGLGDTAMYLCATSRVRGYEQYFGPGTRLTVT.

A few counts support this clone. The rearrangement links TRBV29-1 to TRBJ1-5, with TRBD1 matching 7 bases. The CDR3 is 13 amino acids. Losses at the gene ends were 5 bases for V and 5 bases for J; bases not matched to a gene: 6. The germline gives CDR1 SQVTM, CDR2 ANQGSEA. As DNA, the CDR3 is TGCAGCGTTTCGACAGGGCCCGATCAGCCCCAGCATTTT. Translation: CSVSTGPDQPQHF.

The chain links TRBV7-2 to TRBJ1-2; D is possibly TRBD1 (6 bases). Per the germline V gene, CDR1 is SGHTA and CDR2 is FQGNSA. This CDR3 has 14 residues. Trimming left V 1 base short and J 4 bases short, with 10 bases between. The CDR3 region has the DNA TGTGCCAGCAGCTTAGACAGGGTGGCCTATGGCTACACCTTC. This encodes CASSLDRVAYGYTF.

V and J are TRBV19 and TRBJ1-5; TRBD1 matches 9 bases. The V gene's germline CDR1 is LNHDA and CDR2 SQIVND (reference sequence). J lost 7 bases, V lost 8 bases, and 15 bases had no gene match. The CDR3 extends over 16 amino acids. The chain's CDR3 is CASGDRVGESRQPQHF. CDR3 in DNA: TGTGCCAGTGGGGACAGGGTGGGGGAATCGCGGCAGCCCCAGCATTTT.

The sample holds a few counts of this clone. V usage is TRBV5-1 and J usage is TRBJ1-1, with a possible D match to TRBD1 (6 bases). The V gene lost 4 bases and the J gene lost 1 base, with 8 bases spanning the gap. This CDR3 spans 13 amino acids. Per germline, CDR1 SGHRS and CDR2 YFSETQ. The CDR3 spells CASSVGQNTEAFF. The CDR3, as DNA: TGCGCCAGCAGCGTGGGACAGAACACTGAAGCTTTCTTT.

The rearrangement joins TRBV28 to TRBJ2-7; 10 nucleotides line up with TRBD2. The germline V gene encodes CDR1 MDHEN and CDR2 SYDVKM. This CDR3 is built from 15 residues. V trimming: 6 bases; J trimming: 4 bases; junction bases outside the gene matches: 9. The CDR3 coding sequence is TGTGCCAGCAGACCCCGAGGTAGCGGGGGGTACGAGCAGTACTTC. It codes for CASRPRGSGGYEQYF.

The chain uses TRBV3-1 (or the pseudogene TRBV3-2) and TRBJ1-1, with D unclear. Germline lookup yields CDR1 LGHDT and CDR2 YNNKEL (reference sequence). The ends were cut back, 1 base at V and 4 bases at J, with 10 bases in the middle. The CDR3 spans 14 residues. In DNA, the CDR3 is TGTGCCAGCAGCCAAGTTCTAGGGAGCACTGAAGCTTTCTTT. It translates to CASSQVLGSTEAFF.